Here is one T cell receptor (beta chain) with its context. In the authors' workflow: Amplification from reference gene primers served as the basis for estimated nucleated cell counts. Measured with immunoSEQ multiplex PCR; TCRdb has only the in-frame clones, and not every one. That table furnishes V, J and clone size, whereas the DNA furnished D and trimming. The sample holds 130,000 to 150,000 clones, approximately 80% seen once. These data belong to a study of blood T cell repertoires in COVID-19. The CDR3 consists of 15 residues. The V and J ends lost 1 base and 8 bases, in that order; junction bases with no gene match: 8. The germline CDR1 and CDR2 sequences are MGHRA and YSYEKL.

The genes are TRBV4-1 and TRBJ1-3, with 7 positions matching TRBD1. The sequenced material came from peripheral blood. The sequence was obtained from a woman aged 80 or over in a cohort sampled during active or convalescent COVID-19. This CDR3 is CASSQALTGSDTIYF. The CDR3 DNA reads as TGCGCCAGCAGCCAAGCCTTGACAGGGTCGGACACCATATATTTT.